This T cell receptor beta chain was sequenced in a study of radiation and T cells in renal cell carcinoma. The wider study: Nephrectomy followed 15 Gy stereotactic body radiation by 4 weeks. The study, taken as a whole, reports: Baseline intratumoral clonotype presence is unknown without pretreatment biopsies.

Measured with immunoSEQ multiplex PCR; TCRdb has only the in-frame clones, and not every one. Of about 21,000 clones in the sample, more than 75% were seen once. Germline-derived CDR1 and CDR2 are LNHDA and SQIVND (reference sequence). The CDR3 length is 13 residues. V dropped 3 bases and J dropped 5 bases, with 11 bases sitting between them. This clone was observed a few times. Antigen specificity is unknown. Time point indicated: baseline pretreatment blood. The treatment denotes: 15 Gy SBRT to primary tumor, nephrectomy 4 weeks later. After SBRT, blood was collected at 2 and 4 weeks, plus baseline. The patient's renal cell carcinoma had clear cell pathology.

The source was blood, collected from a patient whose treatment included radiotherapy and nephrectomy. The TCR was taken from a man aged 55 to 69 with renal cell carcinoma. The gene calls are TRBV19 and TRBJ2-7, with D tentatively TRBD2 (5 bases). This CDR3 reads CASSISGINEQYF. As DNA, the CDR3 is TGTGCCAGTAGTATCTCGGGGATCAACGAGCAGTACTTC.